Following are 25 T cell receptor beta chains from one sample sequenced in a study of CD8+ T cells in alopecia areata. Documented treatment: oral pan-JAK inhibitor, 5-10 mg twice daily. RNA extraction was followed by reverse transcription into cDNA, which acted as the sequencing template. The assay was immunoSEQ multiplex PCR, and TCRdb's table has in-frame clones only and misses some. The sample shows some 99,000 clones, roughly three fifths of them seen only once. Here the sequenced sample was CD8+ T cells sorted from blood, taken at week 4, from a patient treated with tofacitinib. The receptor set was obtained from a human donor with alopecia areata.

The chain uses TRBV2 and TRBJ2-3, with 8 nucleotides matching TRBD2. CDR1 and CDR2 (germline): SNHLY, FYNNEI. J lost 4 bases, V lost 7 bases, and 7 bases had no gene match. This CDR3 has 14 residues. The CDR3 bases are TGTGCCAGCATCGATGCAGCGGGAGCAGATACGCAGTATTTT. Translated, it gives CASIDAAGADTQYF.

This clone was observed a handful of times. The CDR3 nucleotides are TGCAGCGTTGAACGGGAGGGGGACTACGAGCAGTACTTC. This sequence encodes CSVEREGDYEQYF. The J gene is TRBJ2-7, the V gene TRBV29-1; 8 positions match TRBD2. The CDR3 is 13 amino acids. Germline CDR1 SQVTM, CDR2 ANQGSEA. V was clipped by 2 bases and J by 3 bases; unmatched bases: 3.

This rearrangement joins TRBV9 to TRBJ2-1, with D maybe TRBD2 (6 bases). The CDR3 has 11 amino acids. CDR1 is SGDLS, CDR2 YYNGEE, per germline. V was cut by 3 bases and J by 8 bases, with 6 bases left in between. CDR3 DNA sequence: TGTGCCAGCAGCGGGGAGGATGAGCAGTTCTTC. It encodes CASSGEDEQFF.

This clone was counted a few times. Written as DNA, the CDR3 is TGCGCCAGCAGCTTGGGACTAGCGGGGGGAAGAAACACCGGGGAGCTGTTTTTT. Translating it yields CASSLGLAGGRNTGELFF. V gene TRBV5-1 combines with J gene TRBJ2-2, with 13 bases that match TRBD2. With V trimmed by 0 bases and J by 2 bases, 4 bases remained unmatched. Germline V CDR1 and CDR2: SGHRS, YFSETQ. The CDR3 sequence is 18 residues long.

On this clone: This specimen includes other DNA sequences encoding the same CDR3. The chain uses TRBV27 and TRBJ2-7, with D perhaps TRBD1 or TRBD2 (6 bases each). V dropped 0 bases and J dropped 4 bases, with 10 bases sitting between them. In germline, CDR1 is MNHEY, CDR2 SMNVEV (reference sequence). This CDR3 comprises 14 residues. The CDR3 DNA sequence: TGTGCCAGCAGTTTATCCGGAGGGGGGTACGAGCAGTACTTC. This sequence encodes CASSLSGGGYEQYF.

J is TRBJ2-1 and V is TRBV28; TRBD2 aligns across 8 bases. Germline CDR1 is MDHEN and CDR2 is SYDVKM. Germline trimming cut 5 bases from V and 10 bases from J; bases unmatched to any gene: 7. This CDR3 region has 13 residues. CDR3 residues: CASSMVAGREQFF. The CDR3, as DNA: TGTGCCAGCAGTATGGTAGCGGGACGGGAGCAGTTCTTC. Drawing the rest from reference TRBV28 and TRBJ2-1, the complete variable domain is DVKVTQSSRYLVKRTGEKVFLECVQDMDHENMFWYRQDPGLGLRLIYFSYDVKMKEKGDIPEGYSVSREKKERFSLILESASTNQTSMYLCASSMVAGREQFFGPGTRLTVL.

The rearrangement joins TRBV7-2 to TRBJ1-5, with D possibly matching TRBD1 (5 bases). The V end lost 0 bases, the J end lost 9 bases, and 21 bases lay between the germline ends. The CDR3 length is 17 residues. The germline gives CDR1 SGHTA, CDR2 FQGNSA. CDR3 coding DNA: TGTGCCAGCAGCTTAGCGCCGTGGGGGATGCACGGTCGGCCCCAGCATTTT. Its protein product is CASSLAPWGMHGRPQHF.

The chain's CDR3 is CASSRSWDSSYEQYF. For the CDR3, the DNA is TGCGCCAGCAGTCGATCGTGGGACAGTTCCTACGAGCAGTACTTC. The V call is TRBV4-1, the J call TRBJ2-7; 7 nucleotides line up with TRBD1. CDR3 size: 15 residues. V lost 6 bases, J lost 1 base, and 9 bases stayed unmatched. Germline V gene data show CDR1 as MGHRA and CDR2 as YSYEKL.

A few counts support this clone. This chain links TRBV25-1 with TRBJ2-1, with TRBD2 matching 10 bases. Trimming took 3 bases from V and 2 from J; bases not matched to a gene: 10. This CDR3 spans 18 amino acids. Germline V gene sequence: CDR1 MGHDK, CDR2 SYGVNS. CDR3 DNA sequence: TGTGCCAGCAGTGAGGAGCGGGAGGGCCGTAGTACCTACAATGAGCAGTTCTTC. It yields the protein CASSEEREGRSTYNEQFF.

V usage is TRBV15 and J usage is TRBJ2-1, with D hard to call. The germline V and J ends were trimmed by 7 bases and 1 base, with 11 bases remaining between them. The CDR3 runs 14 residues. In germline, CDR1 is LNHNV, CDR2 YYDKDF (reference sequence). The CDR3 region is CATNADGSYNEQFF. Here the CDR3 DNA reads TGTGCCACCAACGCGGACGGGTCCTACAATGAGCAGTTCTTC.

The V and J genes are TRBV10-3 and TRBJ2-1, with D hard to call. The CDR3 has 13 residues. V lost 8 bases to trimming and J lost 5 bases, with 13 bases between them. CDR1 ENHRY and CDR2 SYGVKD come from the germline V gene. The CDR3 sequence: CAISSRVDNEQFF. CDR3 coding DNA: TGTGCCATCTCGTCTCGGGTGGACAATGAGCAGTTCTTC.

This chain links TRBV6-5 with TRBJ2-5, with 7 bases fitting TRBD1. V trimming: 0 bases; J trimming: 1 base; junction bases outside the gene matches: 2. The CDR3 has 15 amino acids. CDR1 is MNHEY, CDR2 SVGAGI, per germline. CDR3 in amino acids: CASSYSGDSQETQYF. In DNA form, the CDR3 reads TGTGCCAGCAGTTACTCCGGGGACAGCCAAGAGACCCAGTACTTC.

This chain links TRBV29-1 with TRBJ2-3, with unresolved D. This CDR3 spans 17 amino acids. V lost 2 bases and J 0 bases, leaving 18 bases between the germline ends. The germline gives CDR1 SQVTM, CDR2 ANQGSEA. The DNA for the CDR3 is TGCAGCGTTGAATGGAGCATGGGCGTTACCAGCACAGATACGCAGTATTTT. Encoded protein: CSVEWSMGVTSTDTQYF.

The sample holds a few counts of this clone. V gene TRBV25-1 combines with J gene TRBJ1-2; a weak D match, TRBD1 (6 bases). CDR1 is MGHDK and CDR2 is SYGVNS in the germline V gene. The germline V and J ends were trimmed by 3 bases and 8 bases, with 13 bases remaining between them. The CDR3 totals 13 residues. The CDR3 loop is CASSDGRGQGYTF. CDR3 DNA sequence: TGTGCCAGCAGTGATGGCAGGGGACAAGGCTACACCTTC.

V usage is TRBV27 and J usage is TRBJ1-2, with TRBD1 as a possible D gene (6 bases). V lost 6 bases and J 7 bases, leaving 18 bases between the germline ends. Germline V CDR1 and CDR2: MNHEY, SMNVEV (reference sequence). CDR3 length: 14 amino acids. CDR3 protein: CASRINGGRVGYTF. The CDR3, as DNA: TGTGCCAGCAGGATTAACGGGGGGCGGGTTGGCTACACCTTC.

This rearrangement joins TRBV7-8 to TRBJ1-1; no clear D. The germline V and J ends were trimmed by 0 bases and 8 bases, with 13 bases remaining between them. The length of the CDR3 is 14 residues. CDR1 is SGHVS and CDR2 is FQNEAQ in the germline V gene. The CDR3 nucleotides are TGTGCCAGCAGCTTAGCAGGGTTGGTTCCCGAAGCTTTCTTT. It specifies CASSLAGLVPEAFF.

The rearrangement uses TRBV28 and TRBJ2-7, with TRBD2 matching over 7 bases. Germline V CDR1 and CDR2: MDHEN, SYDVKM. The CDR3 contains 13 residues. V shed 7 bases and J 0 bases; nucleotides not matched to a gene: 3. The CDR3 bases are TGTGCCAGCACCCCGGGGGGCTCCTACGAGCAGTACTTC. This codes for CASTPGGSYEQYF.

The gene calls are TRBV10-3 and TRBJ2-3; 7 positions match TRBD2. The germline V gene encodes CDR1 ENHRY and CDR2 SYGVKD. This CDR3 has 16 amino acids. The J segment lost 0 bases and the V segment lost 2 bases, leaving 5 bases of the junction unmatched. This CDR3 is CAISERLAVSTDTQYF. Written as DNA, the CDR3 is TGTGCCATCAGTGAGCGTCTAGCGGTTAGCACAGATACGCAGTATTTT.

The chain is built from TRBV6-5 and TRBJ2-7; 10 bases agree with TRBD1. V shed 2 bases, J shed 2 bases, and the junction held 3 bases outside the gene matches. The germline V gene encodes CDR1 MNHEY and CDR2 SVGAGI. This CDR3 contains 15 residues. CDR3 coding DNA: TGTGCCAGCAGTTACGGGACAGGGGAGACCTACGAGCAGTACTTC. This gives the protein CASSYGTGETYEQYF.

The chain employs TRBV27 and TRBJ2-7, with D uncertain. This CDR3 contains 13 residues. Germline V lookup: CDR1 MNHEY, CDR2 SMNVEV (reference sequence). V gave up 8 bases and J gave up 4 bases, with 15 bases separating them. The chain's CDR3 is CASAPGRLYEQYF. The CDR3, as DNA: TGTGCCAGCGCCCCGGGCAGATTATACGAGCAGTACTTC.

CDR3 residues: CASSQDRALGTEAFF. The CDR3 DNA is TGCGCCAGCAGCCAAGATCGGGCTCTGGGGACTGAAGCTTTCTTT. The chain links TRBV4-3 to TRBJ1-1; D is undetermined. V lost 0 bases, J lost 5 bases, and 13 bases lay in between. Germline values: CDR1 LGHNA, CDR2 YSLEER. The CDR3 runs 15 residues.

This clone was counted only a few times. J is TRBJ2-3 and V is TRBV2, with 8 bases identical to TRBD2. V shed 7 bases and J 3 bases; nucleotides not matched to a gene: 6. This CDR3 has 14 residues. Germline loops: CDR1 SNHLY, CDR2 FYNNEI. The CDR3 DNA follows: TGTGCCAGCAAACGAGCGGGGGAGACAGATACGCAGTATTTT. Translating gives CASKRAGETDTQYF.

This chain joins TRBV6-5 and TRBJ1-5; 9 bases are shared with TRBD1. The V and J ends lost 3 bases and 7 bases, in that order; junction bases with no gene match: 4. The CDR3 is made up of 14 amino acids. Germline V gene sequence: CDR1 MNHEY, CDR2 SVGAGI. Here the CDR3 reads CASSYGTGQQPQHF. CDR3 nucleotide sequence: TGTGCCAGCAGTTATGGGACAGGGCAACAGCCCCAGCATTTT.

The chain combines TRBV30 with TRBJ2-7, with D hard to call. This CDR3 has 12 amino acids. Germline-derived CDR1 and CDR2 are GTSNPN and SVGIG (reference sequence). Between the trimmed V and J ends, which lost 4 bases and 7 bases, there was a span of 14 bases. CDR3 sequence reads: CAWTPVGGEQYF. As DNA, the CDR3 is TGTGCCTGGACGCCCGTCGGTGGGGAGCAGTACTTC.

The rearrangement uses TRBV15 and TRBJ2-2, with D possibly being TRBD1 (6 bases). The V end was cut by 5 bases, the J end by 7 bases, with 17 bases between. The CDR3 contains 15 residues. Per the germline V gene, CDR1 is LNHNV and CDR2 is YYDKDF (reference sequence). CDR3 DNA sequence: TGTGCCACCAGCCGTACAGGGTTTGATGGCGGGGAGCTGTTTTTT. Translating it yields CATSRTGFDGGELFF.